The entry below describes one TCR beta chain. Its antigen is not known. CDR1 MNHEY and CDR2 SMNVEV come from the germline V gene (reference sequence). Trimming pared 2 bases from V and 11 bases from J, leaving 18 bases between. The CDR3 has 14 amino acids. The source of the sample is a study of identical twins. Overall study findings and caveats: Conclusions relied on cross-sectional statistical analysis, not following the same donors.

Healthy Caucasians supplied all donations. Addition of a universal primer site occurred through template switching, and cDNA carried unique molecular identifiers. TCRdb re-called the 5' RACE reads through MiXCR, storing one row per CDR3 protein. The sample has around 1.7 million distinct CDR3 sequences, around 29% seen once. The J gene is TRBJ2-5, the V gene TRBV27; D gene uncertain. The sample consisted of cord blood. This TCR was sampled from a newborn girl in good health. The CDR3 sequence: CASSLRDFYNGQYF. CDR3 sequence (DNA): TGTGCCAGCAGTTTACGCGACTTTTACAATGGGCAGTACTTC.